One and the same sample provided the 18 T cell receptor beta chains below, sequenced in a study of technical replicates of blood from several donors. Measured with immunoSEQ multiplex PCR; TCRdb has only the in-frame clones, and not every one. The sample has tens of thousands of clones; more than 75% are singletons. Sequencing was performed on PBMCs. These receptors all come from a human donor in good health. Some clones in this sample may be carry-over from other donors' samples.

V and J are TRBV18 and TRBJ2-3; D not certain. Between the trimmed V and J ends, which lost 2 bases and 2 bases, there was a span of 8 bases. The CDR3 covers 14 residues. The germline gives CDR1 KGHSH, CDR2 LQKENI. CDR3 region: CASSPSTYTDTQYF. The DNA for the CDR3 is TGTGCCAGCTCACCATCGACATACACAGATACGCAGTATTTT.

As DNA, the CDR3 is TGTGCCAGCAGCCCGATAGCGGGGGGGCGGGACGAGCAGTACTTC. This sequence encodes CASSPIAGGRDEQYF. The J gene is TRBJ2-7, the V gene TRBV14; 11 positions agree with TRBD2. V was clipped by 4 bases and J by 5 bases; unmatched bases: 7. This CDR3 spans 15 amino acids. The germline gives CDR1 SGHDN, CDR2 FVKESK.

This rearrangement joins TRBV5-1 to TRBJ2-3, with D perhaps TRBD1 (6 bases). V was clipped by 4 bases and J by 4 bases, with 16 bases between them. The CDR3 totals 15 residues. From germline, CDR1 is SGHRS and CDR2 YFSETQ. CDR3 DNA: TGCGCCAGCAGCCTAGGACAGCTGAGGGCAGATACGCAGTATTTT. Translation: CASSLGQLRADTQYF.

The chain links TRBV9 to TRBJ2-7; TRBD2 matches at 14 bases. Germline CDR1 reads SGDLS; CDR2 reads YYNGEE. V was pared by 3 bases and J by 0 bases, with 5 bases of the junction left unmatched. This CDR3 is built from 17 residues. The CDR3 DNA reads TGTGCCAGCAGCGGAGGGACTAGCGGGAGCTTCTCCTACGAGCAGTACTTC. Residues: CASSGGTSGSFSYEQYF.

This chain links TRBV25-1 with TRBJ1-1, with D maybe TRBD1 (6 bases). Trimming pared 4 bases from V and 6 bases from J, leaving 15 bases between. Per germline, CDR1 MGHDK and CDR2 SYGVNS. This CDR3 has 14 amino acids. The CDR3 DNA sequence: TGTGCCAGCAGTGTGGGGGCCGGAAGCTCTGAAGCTTTCTTT. Protein product: CASSVGAGSSEAFF.

Only a few counts were recorded for this clone. The V call is TRBV21-1, the J call TRBJ1-5. TRBV21-1 is annotated as a pseudogene. The CDR3 consists of 14 residues. The CDR3 reads CASSSRLSDQPQHF. The CDR3 DNA reads TGTGCCAGCAGCTCCCGACTCTCCGATCAGCCCCAGCATTTT.

The chain has TRBV6-5 and TRBJ1-2; TRBD1 is a possible D gene (5 bases). The CDR3 length is 13 residues. Trimming left V 5 bases short and J 4 bases short, with 11 bases between. Germline CDR1 is MNHEY and CDR2 is SVGAGI. The CDR3 sequence: CASSPPGGYGYTF. In DNA form, the CDR3 reads TGTGCCAGCAGTCCCCCGGGGGGCTATGGCTACACCTTC.

The chain recombines TRBV7-9 with TRBJ2-5; a possible D gene is TRBD1 (5 bases). The CDR3 has 15 amino acids. The germline V gene encodes CDR1 SEHNR and CDR2 FQNEAQ (reference sequence). V lost 5 bases and J lost 3, with 16 bases in between. The CDR3 region is CASSTQAQGKETQYF. The CDR3 nucleotides read TGTGCCAGCAGCACACAAGCCCAGGGAAAAGAGACCCAGTACTTC.

The sample holds one count of this clone. This rearrangement joins TRBV19 to TRBJ2-1; 14 bases fit TRBD2. The germline V gene has CDR1 LNHDA and CDR2 SQIVND (reference sequence). V shed 5 bases and J 3 bases; nucleotides not matched to a gene: 3. There are 16 residues in the CDR3. Here the CDR3 DNA reads TGTGCCAGTAGTCTAGGACTAGCGGGAGGCTACAATGAGCAGTTCTTC. This encodes CASSLGLAGGYNEQFF.

This chain uses TRBV18 with TRBJ2-1; 12 positions agree with TRBD2. The CDR3 has 17 residues. Per the germline V gene, CDR1 is KGHSH and CDR2 is LQKENI. Trimming took 3 bases from V and 9 from J; bases not matched to a gene: 12. Here the CDR3 DNA reads TGTGCCAGCTCACCTTTTTTTAGTCTAGCGGGAGGGCCTGAGCAGTTCTTC. Translation: CASSPFFSLAGGPEQFF.

The rearrangement joins TRBV7-4 to TRBJ1-4; possibly TRBD1 for D (5 bases). From germline, CDR1 is SGHVT and CDR2 SQSDAQ. The CDR3 has 14 amino acids. The V end was cut by 5 bases, the J end by 7 bases, with 14 bases between. CDR3 in amino acids: CASSLGRGIEKLFF. The CDR3, as DNA: TGTGCCAGCAGCCTGGGAAGGGGAATTGAAAAACTGTTTTTT.

V usage is TRBV7-9 and J usage is TRBJ1-1; tentative D call: TRBD1 (5 bases). Trimming removed 1 base at V and 6 bases at J, with 9 bases between. The CDR3 is 13 residues long. CDR1 is SEHNR and CDR2 is FQNEAQ in the germline V gene (reference sequence). This chain's CDR3 is CASSLGPGAEAFF. CDR3 nucleotides: TGTGCCAGCAGCTTAGGTCCGGGGGCTGAAGCTTTCTTT.

The chain links TRBV6-5 to TRBJ2-7; 9 nucleotides line up with TRBD1. CDR3 length: 15 amino acids. The V segment lost 0 bases and the J segment 6 bases; nucleotides outside the gene matches: 6. Germline assignment: CDR1 MNHEY and CDR2 SVGAGI. Here the CDR3 reads CASSYSRTGESEQYF. The CDR3 nucleotides read TGTGCCAGCAGTTACTCCAGGACAGGGGAAAGCGAGCAGTACTTC.

The rearrangement joins TRBV5-1 to TRBJ1-4, with D hard to call. From germline, CDR1 is SGHRS and CDR2 YFSETQ. The CDR3 runs to 14 residues. The ends were cut back, 4 bases at V and 8 bases at J, with 15 bases in the middle. The CDR3 nucleotides are TGCGCCAGCAGCCCGGCCGGGAGTGGGGAAAAACTGTTTTTT. Translated: CASSPAGSGEKLFF.

This chain joins TRBV4-3 and TRBJ1-6; no clear D gene. The V end lost 5 bases, the J end lost 1 base, and 15 bases lay between the germline ends. Germline assignment: CDR1 LGHNA and CDR2 YSLEER. The CDR3 is made up of 17 amino acids. CDR3: CASSVQQIGSYNSPLHF. The CDR3 DNA follows: TGCGCCAGCAGCGTACAGCAGATTGGTTCCTATAATTCACCCCTCCACTTT.

The chain has TRBV2 and TRBJ2-3; 9 nucleotides align to TRBD2. The trim removed 4 bases at V and 12 bases at J, leaving 2 bases unmatched. Germline CDR1 and CDR2: SNHLY and FYNNEI. This CDR3 comprises 11 residues. CDR3 DNA sequence: TGTGCCAGCAGTGTAGCGGGGGCTCAGTATTTT. Its protein product is CASSVAGAQYF. Using reference TRBV2 and TRBJ2-3 for the parts outside the CDR3, the full variable domain is EPEVTQTPSHQVTQMGQEVILRCVPISNHLYFYWYRQILGQKVEFLVSFYNNEISEKSEIFDDQFSVERPDGSNFTLKIRSTKLEDSAMYFCASSVAGAQYFGPGTRLTVL.

This rearrangement joins TRBV7-2 to TRBJ2-7, with 8 bases that match TRBD1. Per germline, CDR1 SGHTA and CDR2 FQGNSA. The trim removed 5 bases at V and 2 bases at J, leaving 5 bases unmatched. The CDR3 totals 14 residues. The DNA for the CDR3 is TGTGCCAGCAGCCCCAGACAGGGGCCCTACGAGCAGTACTTC. Protein sequence: CASSPRQGPYEQYF.

The genes are TRBV19 and TRBJ2-7, with 11 bases that match TRBD1. CDR3 length: 15 amino acids. With V trimmed by 3 bases and J by 0 bases, 1 base remained unmatched. Germline values: CDR1 LNHDA, CDR2 SQIVND (reference sequence). The CDR3 DNA is TGTGCCAGTAGTATCGGGACAGGGGGCTCCTACGAGCAGTACTTC. Its translation: CASSIGTGGSYEQYF.